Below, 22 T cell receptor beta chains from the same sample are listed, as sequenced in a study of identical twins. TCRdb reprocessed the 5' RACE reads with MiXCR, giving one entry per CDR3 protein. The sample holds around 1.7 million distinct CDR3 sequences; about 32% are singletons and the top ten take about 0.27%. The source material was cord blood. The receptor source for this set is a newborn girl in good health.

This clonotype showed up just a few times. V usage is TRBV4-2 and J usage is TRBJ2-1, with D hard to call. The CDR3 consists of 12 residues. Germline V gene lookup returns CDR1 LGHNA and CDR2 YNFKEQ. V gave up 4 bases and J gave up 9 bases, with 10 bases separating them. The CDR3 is CASSRIRSEQFF. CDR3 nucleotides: TGTGCCAGCAGCCGCATTCGGAGTGAGCAGTTCTTC.

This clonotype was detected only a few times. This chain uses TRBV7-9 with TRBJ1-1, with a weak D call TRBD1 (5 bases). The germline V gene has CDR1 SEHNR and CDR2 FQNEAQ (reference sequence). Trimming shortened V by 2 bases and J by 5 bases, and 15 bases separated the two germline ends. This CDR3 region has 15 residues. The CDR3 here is CASSLRGDGQTEAFF. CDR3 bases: TGTGCCAGCAGCTTACGGGGCGATGGGCAGACTGAAGCTTTCTTT.

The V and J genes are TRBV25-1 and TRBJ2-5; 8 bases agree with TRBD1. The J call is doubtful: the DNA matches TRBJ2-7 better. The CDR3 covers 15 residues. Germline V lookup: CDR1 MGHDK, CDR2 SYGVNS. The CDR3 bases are TGTGCCAGCAGTGACGACAGGGGCCTCTCCTACGAGCAGTACTTC. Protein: CASSDDRGLSYEQYF.

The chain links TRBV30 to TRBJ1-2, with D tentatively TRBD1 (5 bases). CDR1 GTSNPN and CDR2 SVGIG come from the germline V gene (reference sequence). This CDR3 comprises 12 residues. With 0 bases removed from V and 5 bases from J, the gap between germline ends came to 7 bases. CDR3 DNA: TGTGCCTGGAGTGTAGGACAATATGGCTACACCTTC. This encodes CAWSVGQYGYTF.

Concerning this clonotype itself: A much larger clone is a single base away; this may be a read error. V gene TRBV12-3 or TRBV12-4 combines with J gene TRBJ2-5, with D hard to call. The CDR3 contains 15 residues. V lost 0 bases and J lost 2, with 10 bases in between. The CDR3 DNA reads TGTGCCAGCAGTTTAGCGAAGGGTAGTCAAGAGACCCAGTACTTC. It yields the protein CASSLAKGSQETQYF.

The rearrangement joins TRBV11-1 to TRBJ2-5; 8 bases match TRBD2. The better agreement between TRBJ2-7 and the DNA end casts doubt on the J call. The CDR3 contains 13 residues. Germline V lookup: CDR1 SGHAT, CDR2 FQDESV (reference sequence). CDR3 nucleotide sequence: TGTGCCAGCAGCCCGGGACTAGGGGGCGAGCAGTACTTC. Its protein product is CASSPGLGGEQYF.

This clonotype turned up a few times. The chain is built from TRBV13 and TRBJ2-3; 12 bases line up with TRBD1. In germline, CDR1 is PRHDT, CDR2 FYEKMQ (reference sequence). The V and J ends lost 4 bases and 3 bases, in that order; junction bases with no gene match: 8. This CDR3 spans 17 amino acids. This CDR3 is CASSWKRDRGLTDTQYF. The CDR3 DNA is TGTGCCAGCAGCTGGAAAAGGGACAGGGGGCTGACAGATACGCAGTATTTT.

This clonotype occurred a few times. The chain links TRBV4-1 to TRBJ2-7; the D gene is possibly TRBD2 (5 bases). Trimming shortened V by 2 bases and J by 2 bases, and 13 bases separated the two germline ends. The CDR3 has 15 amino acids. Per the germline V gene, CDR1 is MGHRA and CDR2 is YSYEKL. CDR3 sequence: CASSQPTRRTYEQYF. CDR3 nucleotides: TGCGCCAGCAGCCAACCCACTAGACGCACCTACGAGCAGTACTTC.

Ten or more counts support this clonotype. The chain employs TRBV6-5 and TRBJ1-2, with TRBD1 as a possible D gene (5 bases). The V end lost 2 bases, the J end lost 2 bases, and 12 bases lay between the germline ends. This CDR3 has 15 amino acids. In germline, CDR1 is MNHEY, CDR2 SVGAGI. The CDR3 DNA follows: TGTGCCAGCAGTTACGGCCCGGGACGAAACTATGGCTACACCTTC. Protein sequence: CASSYGPGRNYGYTF.

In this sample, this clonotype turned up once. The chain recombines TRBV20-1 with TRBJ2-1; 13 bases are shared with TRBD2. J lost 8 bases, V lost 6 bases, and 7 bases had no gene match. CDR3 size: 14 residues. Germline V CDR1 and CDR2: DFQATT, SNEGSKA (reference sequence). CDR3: CSAILTSGGYEQFF. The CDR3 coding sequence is TGCAGTGCCATTTTGACTAGCGGGGGGTATGAGCAGTTCTTC.

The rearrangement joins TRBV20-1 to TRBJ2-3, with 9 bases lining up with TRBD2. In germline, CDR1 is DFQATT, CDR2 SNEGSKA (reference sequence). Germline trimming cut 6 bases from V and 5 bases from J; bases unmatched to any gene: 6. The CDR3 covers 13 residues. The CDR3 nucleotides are TGCAGTGCCTTAGCGGGAGCGGAAGATACGCAGTATTTT. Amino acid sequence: CSALAGAEDTQYF.

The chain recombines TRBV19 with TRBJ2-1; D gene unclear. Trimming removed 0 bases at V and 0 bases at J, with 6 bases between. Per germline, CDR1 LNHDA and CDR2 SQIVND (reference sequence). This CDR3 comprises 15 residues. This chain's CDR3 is CASSIDSNSYNEQFF. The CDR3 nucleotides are TGTGCCAGTAGTATAGACTCCAACTCCTACAATGAGCAGTTCTTC.

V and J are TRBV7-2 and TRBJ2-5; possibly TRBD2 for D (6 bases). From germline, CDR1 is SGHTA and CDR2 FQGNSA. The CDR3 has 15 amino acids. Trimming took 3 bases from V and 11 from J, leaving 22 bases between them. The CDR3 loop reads CASSFTSLNYNEQYF. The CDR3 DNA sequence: TGTGCCAGCAGCTTTACTAGCCTAAACTACAATGAGCAGTACTTC. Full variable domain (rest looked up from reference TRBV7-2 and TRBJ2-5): GAGVSQSPSNKVTEKGKDVELRCDPISGHTALYWYRQSLGQGLEFLIYFQGNSAPDKSGLPSDRFSAERTGGSVSTLTIQRTQQEDSAVYLCASSFTSLNYNEQYFGPGTRLLVL.

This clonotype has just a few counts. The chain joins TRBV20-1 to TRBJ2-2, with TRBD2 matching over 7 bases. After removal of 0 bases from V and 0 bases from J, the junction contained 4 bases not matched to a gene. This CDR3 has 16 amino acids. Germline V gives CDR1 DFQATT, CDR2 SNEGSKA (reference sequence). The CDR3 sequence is CSARDGAGANTGELFF. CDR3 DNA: TGCAGTGCTAGAGATGGGGCGGGGGCGAACACCGGGGAGCTGTTTTTT.

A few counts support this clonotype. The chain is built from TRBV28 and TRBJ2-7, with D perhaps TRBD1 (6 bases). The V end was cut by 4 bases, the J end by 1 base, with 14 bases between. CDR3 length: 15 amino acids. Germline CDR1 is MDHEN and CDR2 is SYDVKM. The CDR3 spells CASSYSGVPSYEQYF. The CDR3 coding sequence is TGTGCCAGCAGTTACTCAGGGGTCCCATCCTACGAGCAGTACTTC.

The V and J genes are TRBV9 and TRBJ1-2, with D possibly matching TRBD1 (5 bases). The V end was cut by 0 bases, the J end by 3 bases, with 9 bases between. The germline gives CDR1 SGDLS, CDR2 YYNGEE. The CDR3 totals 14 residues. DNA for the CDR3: TGTGCCAGCAGCGTAGCATGGGGGGACTATGGCTACACCTTC. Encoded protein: CASSVAWGDYGYTF.

In nucleotides, the CDR3 is TGCGCCAGCAGCCAGGGTAGACTAGCTCCAGATACGCAGTATTTT. Translated, it gives CASSQGRLAPDTQYF. The chain carries TRBV4-1 and TRBJ2-3, with 7 nucleotides matching TRBD2. Per germline, CDR1 MGHRA and CDR2 YSYEKL. V shed 3 bases and J 4 bases; nucleotides not matched to a gene: 7. This CDR3 is built from 15 residues.

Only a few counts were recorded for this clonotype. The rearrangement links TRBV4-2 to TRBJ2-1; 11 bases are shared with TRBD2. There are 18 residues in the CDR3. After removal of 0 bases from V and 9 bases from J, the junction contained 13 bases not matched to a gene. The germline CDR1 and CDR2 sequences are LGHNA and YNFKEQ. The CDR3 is CASSQEGLAGGRIGEQFF. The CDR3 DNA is TGTGCCAGCAGCCAAGAGGGGCTAGCGGGGGGCCGTATTGGTGAGCAGTTCTTC.

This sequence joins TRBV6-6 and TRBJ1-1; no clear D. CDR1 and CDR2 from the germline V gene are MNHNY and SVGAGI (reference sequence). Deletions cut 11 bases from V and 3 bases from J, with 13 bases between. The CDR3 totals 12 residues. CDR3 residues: CAYRVSDTEAFF. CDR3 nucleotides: TGTGCCTATAGGGTGTCGGACACTGAAGCTTTCTTT.

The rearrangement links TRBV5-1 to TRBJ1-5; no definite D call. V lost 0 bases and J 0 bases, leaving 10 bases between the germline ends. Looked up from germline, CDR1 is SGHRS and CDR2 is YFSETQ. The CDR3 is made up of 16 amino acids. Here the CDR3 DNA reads TGCGCCAGCAGCTTGGCCGTCCGTTATAGCAATCAGCCCCAGCATTTT. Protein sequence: CASSLAVRYSNQPQHF.

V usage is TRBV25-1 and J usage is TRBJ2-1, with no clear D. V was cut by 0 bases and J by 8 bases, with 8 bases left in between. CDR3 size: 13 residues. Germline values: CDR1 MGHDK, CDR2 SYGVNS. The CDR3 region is CASSEYSAHEQFF. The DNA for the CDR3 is TGTGCCAGCAGTGAATATTCAGCCCATGAGCAGTTCTTC.

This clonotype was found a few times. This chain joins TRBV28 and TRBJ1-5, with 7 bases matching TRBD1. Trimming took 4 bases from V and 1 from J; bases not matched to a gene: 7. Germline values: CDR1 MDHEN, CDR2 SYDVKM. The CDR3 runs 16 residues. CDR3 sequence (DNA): TGTGCCAGCAGTTCGACAGGGAGCGGGAGCAATCAGCCCCAGCATTTT. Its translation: CASSSTGSGSNQPQHF.